This TCR beta chain was found in a study of T cells after posttransplantation cyclophosphamide. Whole-study results and caveats: Later blood repertoires were often dominated by clones from the donor CD8+ memory compartment. After PTCy, TRB diversity resembled that of CNI/methotrexate controls. Blood and skin or GI T cell repertoires showed limited TRB overlap.

The V gene lost 5 bases and the J gene lost 3 bases, with 7 bases spanning the gap. CDR3 length: 12 amino acids. Germline V gene sequence: CDR1 SGHRS, CDR2 YFSETQ. This clone was picked up one time. Its target is unknown. Cyclophosphamide on days +3 and +4 followed busulfan-fludarabine conditioning and a marrow graft. Generated by immunoSEQ multiplex PCR, the TCRdb table keeps only in-frame clones and is missing some. The repertoire has approximately 39,000 clones, about 77% of them found once; the top ten carry approximately 8.7%. Sequenced here: CD4+ T cells sorted from blood, sampled about 1,900 days after a stem cell transplant with posttransplant cyclophosphamide. The origin of this receptor is a female patient aged 40 to 50 who received an allogeneic stem cell transplant from a related donor, was CMV-positive, and had no GVHD. The graft donor may account for some of the T cells. The chain combines TRBV5-1 with TRBJ2-3, with no clear D. The CDR3 DNA follows: TGCGCCAGCAGGGGCCGAACAGATACGCAGTATTTT. Translating gives CASRGRTDTQYF.